These 12 T cell receptor beta chains share one sample of origin, sequenced in a study of T-cell memory formation after mild COVID-19. TCRdb called the 5' RACE reads again in MiXCR, with one record for every CDR3 protein. The sample includes 360,000 or so distinct CDR3 sequences, approximately 29% of them seen just once. Source material: PBMCs or a T cell subset sorted from them (not recorded which). The receptors were gathered from an adult woman who had mild COVID-19 (a few samples of this study predate the infection). Cell type and time point are not known.

This clonotype appeared a few times. The chain couples TRBV7-9 to TRBJ2-7, with TRBD1 as a possible D gene (6 bases). The CDR3 loop spans 13 amino acids. V was cut by 6 bases and J by 6 bases, with 15 bases left in between. Germline-derived CDR1 and CDR2 are SEHNR and FQNEAQ (reference sequence). CDR3 protein: CASRRDPGAEQYF. CDR3 coding DNA: TGTGCCAGCAGGAGGGACCCAGGGGCCGAGCAGTACTTC.

This clonotype has a single count. The chain employs TRBV7-2 and TRBJ2-2; 12 bases line up with TRBD2. Germline V gene lookup returns CDR1 SGHTA and CDR2 FQGNSA. V lost 1 base to trimming and J lost 4 bases; unmatched junction nucleotides: 4. The CDR3 spans 17 residues. This CDR3 is CASSLDLAGGPTGELFF. The CDR3 bases are TGTGCCAGCAGCTTAGATCTAGCGGGAGGGCCCACCGGGGAGCTGTTTTTT.

This clonotype has a count of ten or more. The rearrangement links TRBV5-1 to TRBJ2-5; TRBD1 agrees at 7 bases. Trimming removed 4 bases from V and 1 base from J; junction bases left unmatched: 4. The CDR3 is 14 residues long. The germline gives CDR1 SGHRS, CDR2 YFSETQ. The CDR3 DNA sequence: TGCGCCAGCAGCACCGGGACAGCCCAAGAGACCCAGTACTTC. Translated, it gives CASSTGTAQETQYF.

This clonotype was counted only a few times. This chain joins TRBV12-3 or TRBV12-4 and TRBJ2-7; 8 bases are a match to TRBD1. This CDR3 is built from 12 residues. Trimming at V came to 5 bases and at J to 9 bases, leaving 6 bases not matched to a gene. CDR3 loop: CASSTGQGGQYF. The CDR3 DNA sequence: TGTGCCAGCAGTACAGGACAGGGCGGGCAGTACTTC.

This clonotype was picked up a small number of times. This sequence joins TRBV7-3 and TRBJ2-1, with unresolved D. Deletions cut 2 bases from V and 5 bases from J, with 4 bases between. CDR1 is SGHTA and CDR2 is FQGTGA in the germline V gene. The CDR3 extends over 12 amino acids. For the CDR3, the DNA is TGTGCCAGCAGCTTAGTCCACAATGAGCAGTTCTTC. This sequence encodes CASSLVHNEQFF.

This clonotype turned up a few times. The chain joins TRBV7-8 to TRBJ2-7; TRBD2 matches 7 bases. V shed 2 bases and J 2 bases; nucleotides not matched to a gene: 9. The V gene's germline CDR1 is SGHVS and CDR2 FQNEAQ. The CDR3 covers 16 residues. The CDR3: CASSLILAGAPYEQYF. Written as DNA, the CDR3 is TGTGCCAGCAGCTTAATTCTGGCGGGAGCCCCCTACGAGCAGTACTTC.

The chain links TRBV24-1 to TRBJ2-1; D is unclear. The CDR3 loop spans 15 amino acids. CDR1 is KGHDR and CDR2 is SFDVKD in the germline V gene. V lost 6 bases and J 1 base, leaving 12 bases between the germline ends. For the CDR3, the DNA is TGTGCCACCAGTCTGGGCCTCGCATCCTACAATGAGCAGTTCTTC. As protein: CATSLGLASYNEQFF.

This chain links TRBV6-4 with TRBJ2-3; D perhaps matches TRBD1 (5 bases). The CDR3 consists of 14 residues. Germline CDR1 and CDR2: MRHNA and SNTAGT. Trimming removed 4 bases at V and 3 bases at J, with 11 bases between. The CDR3 sequence: CASSARGETDTQYF. Here the CDR3 DNA reads TGTGCCAGCAGTGCTAGGGGTGAGACAGATACGCAGTATTTT.

This chain links TRBV15 with TRBJ1-6; no clear D. The CDR3 extends over 16 amino acids. V dropped 1 base and J dropped 8 bases, with 15 bases sitting between them. Germline V gene data show CDR1 as LNHNV and CDR2 as YYDKDF (reference sequence). The CDR3, as DNA: TGTGCCACCAGCAGAGGCGGCGGCTCAAAACATTCACCCCTCCACTTT. It yields the protein CATSRGGGSKHSPLHF.

This sequence joins TRBV5-6 and TRBJ2-7, with 8 bases matching TRBD1. The V gene end was trimmed by 4 bases and the J gene end by 2 bases; junction bases not matched to a gene: 2. Germline CDR1 reads SGHDT; CDR2 reads YYEEEE. CDR3 size: 13 residues. CDR3 bases: TGTGCCAGCAGCGAGGGACAGGCCTACGAGCAGTACTTC. Amino acids: CASSEGQAYEQYF.

The rearrangement joins TRBV7-2 to TRBJ1-3; no firm D call. V lost 2 bases to trimming and J lost 4 bases, with 12 bases between them. This CDR3 is 15 amino acids long. Germline V gene data show CDR1 as SGHTA and CDR2 as FQGNSA. The CDR3, as DNA: TGTGCCAGCAGCTTAAGCCCTTATTCCGGAAACACCATATATTTT. Translating gives CASSLSPYSGNTIYF.

This clonotype was counted a few times. This chain connects TRBV4-1 to TRBJ1-1; D is unresolved. The CDR3 has 16 residues. V was pared by 1 base and J by 5 bases, with 17 bases between. Germline CDR1 is MGHRA and CDR2 is YSYEKL. CDR3 DNA: TGCGCCAGCAGCCAAGTCGGGTGGGCAGGAAAGACTGAAGCTTTCTTT. Translation: CASSQVGWAGKTEAFF.